The clone carrying this TCR beta chain turned up a few times. A Seattle source enrolled patients during active infection and followed them longitudinally. This sample was included in a study of blood T cell repertoires in COVID-19. TCRdb keeps only in-frame clones here, not all; method: immunoSEQ multiplex PCR. The sample consists of 110,000 or so clones, around 85% of them appearing once. The CDR3 extends over 12 amino acids. V was pared by 2 bases and J by 5 bases, with 7 bases between. The germline V gene has CDR1 SGHDT and CDR2 YYEEEE. The V call is TRBV5-6, the J call TRBJ1-2; D unclear. The source of this sequence is a woman aged 55-69 years with COVID-19, enrolled during active disease. The source material was peripheral blood. The CDR3 region is CASSFPGYGYTF. For the CDR3, the DNA is TGTGCCAGCAGCTTTCCCGGGTATGGCTACACCTTC.